These T cell receptor beta chains were read from a single sample in a study of shared clonotypes between healthy human individuals. Profiled with immunoSEQ multiplex PCR; TCRdb holds only in-frame clones, not every one. This table has about 2 million clones, about 95% appearing once. Sample: naive CD8+ T cells sorted from blood. The origin of the receptors is a man aged 18 to 35 in good health. Each CDR3 is given without its conserved first and last residue. The D gene is left open where the match is weak.

>TRBJ1-2|NA|TRBV19
ASSPRGLNYGYT
>TRBJ2-1|TRBD2|TRBV5-1
ASMSSGNYNEQF
>TRBJ1-1|NA|TRBV7-9
ASSPLGGSTEAF
>TRBJ2-5|NA|TRBV7-3
ASSEGMGETQY
>TRBJ1-1|NA|TRBV5-6
ASRTGMNTEAF
>TRBJ2-6|TRBD1|TRBV6-5
ASRLRGPGANVLT
>TRBJ1-1|NA|TRBV29-1
SVEDDPNTEAF
>TRBJ2-2|NA|TRBV7-8
ASSLIPAGELF
>TRBJ2-2|NA|TRBV5-6
ASSEDTTGELF
>TRBJ2-5|NA|TRBV6-5
ASSFTGLDQETQY
>TRBJ2-5|TRBD2|TRBV7-9
ASSLGSGGAWETQY
>TRBJ2-7|NA|TRBV27
ASSWTARYEQY
>TRBJ2-1|TRBD2|TRBV10-2
ASSEARTSGSNEQF
>TRBJ2-5|TRBD2|TRBV5-1
ASSQGLVETQY
>TRBJ2-5|TRBD2|TRBV11-2
ASSRTSGQETQY